This TCR beta chain was observed in a study of radiotherapy plus CTLA-4 blockade in lung cancer. Overall study context: Disease control was achieved by 31% of patients, and objective responses by about 19%. General study results and limits: Reports state that early shifts in blood T cell clones, with interferon-beta, best predicted response.

Libraries were prepared by immunoSEQ multiplex PCR; TCRdb keeps only in-frame clonotypes and omits some of them. The sample lists roughly 110,000 clones, 85% occurring once. CDR1 is MNHEY and CDR2 is SVGAGI in the germline V gene. J gave up 4 bases and V 6 bases, and 8 bases lay outside the gene matches. The CDR3 sequence is 15 residues long. A remark on this clone: The antigen remains unidentified.

This chain joins TRBV6-5 and TRBJ1-5; 8 bases are shared with TRBD1. This clonotype originated in a human donor with non-small cell lung cancer that progressed on radiotherapy plus ipilimumab. Some clones in this sample may be carry-over from other donors' samples. Sequenced material: peripheral blood, taken from a patient treated with radiotherapy plus ipilimumab. The CDR3 DNA sequence: TGTGCCAGCAGGGGGGCAGGGGGCTGGAATCAGCCCCAGCATTTT. This encodes CASRGAGGWNQPQHF.